The source of this T cell receptor beta chain is a study of identical twins. V trimming: 2 bases; J trimming: 0 bases; junction bases outside the gene matches: 7. CDR1 SGHTA and CDR2 FQGNSA come from the germline V gene. This CDR3 is 18 amino acids long. TCRdb re-analysed the 5' RACE reads in MiXCR, keeping a single row per CDR3 protein. This table holds 1.5 million to 2 million distinct CDR3 sequences, about 32% found once. This receptor was obtained from a newborn girl in good health. The chain combines TRBV7-2 with TRBJ2-7; 13 positions agree with TRBD2. Sequenced sample: cord blood. The CDR3 sequence is CASSLRTSGGRSSYEQYF. The CDR3 DNA is TGTGCCAGCAGCTTACGGACTAGCGGGGGCCGGAGCTCCTACGAGCAGTACTTC.